Listed here are 17 T cell receptor beta chains from one sample, sequenced in a study of cytomegalovirus exposure and HLA in healthy donors. Method: immunoSEQ multiplex PCR; TCRdb's copy keeps in-frame clones and lacks some. Seen here are 250,000 to 350,000 clones, roughly 90% observed once, and the top ten hold 0.92%. Sequenced: PBMCs. Source of these receptors: a woman between 18 and 29 years old in good health and CMV-seronegative.

The J gene is TRBJ2-7, the V gene TRBV7-6, with TRBD1 matching over 7 bases. The ends lost 4 bases at V and 5 bases at J; junction bases unmatched: 11. CDR1 is SGHVS, CDR2 FNYEAQ, per germline. The CDR3 is made up of 15 amino acids. The chain's CDR3 is CASSWRQGRFDEQYF. The CDR3 nucleotides read TGTGCCAGCAGCTGGAGACAGGGCCGTTTTGACGAGCAGTACTTC.

The chain uses TRBV27 and TRBJ2-2, with 9 bases that match TRBD2. V lost 8 bases, J lost 3 bases, and 4 bases stayed unmatched. The CDR3 has 14 amino acids. The germline V gene encodes CDR1 MNHEY and CDR2 SMNVEV (reference sequence). DNA of the CDR3: TGTGCCAGCCGTCTAGCGGGGTACACCGGGGAGCTGTTTTTT. Translated, it gives CASRLAGYTGELFF.

The genes are TRBV10-2 and TRBJ1-1; a weak D match, TRBD1 (6 bases). Trimming left V 7 bases short and J 1 base short, with 10 bases between. The CDR3 extends over 13 amino acids. The germline V gene has CDR1 WSHSY and CDR2 SAAADI. The CDR3 reads CASTGVANTEAFF. For the CDR3, the DNA is TGCGCCAGCACAGGGGTTGCGAACACTGAAGCTTTCTTT.

V usage is TRBV5-6 and J usage is TRBJ2-3, with TRBD2 matching 13 bases. CDR3 length: 15 residues. The germline gives CDR1 SGHDT, CDR2 YYEEEE. The J segment lost 5 bases and the V segment lost 4 bases, leaving 4 bases of the junction unmatched. Written as DNA, the CDR3 is TGTGCCAGCAGCGGGCGGACTAGCGGGAGAGATACGCAGTATTTT. As protein: CASSGRTSGRDTQYF.

V and J are TRBV6-5 and TRBJ2-2, with 7 bases lining up with TRBD2. CDR1 is MNHEY and CDR2 is SVGAGI in the germline V gene. Germline trimming cut 0 bases from V and 4 bases from J; bases unmatched to any gene: 5. The CDR3 totals 16 residues. The CDR3 bases are TGTGCCAGCAGTTACTCAGGCGGGAGAGTCACCGGGGAGCTGTTTTTT. It encodes CASSYSGGRVTGELFF.

This clone was seen a single time. The J gene is TRBJ2-5, the V gene TRBV28, with D perhaps TRBD1 (7 bases). The germline V gene encodes CDR1 MDHEN and CDR2 SYDVKM. V was pared by 5 bases and J by 3 bases, with 13 bases between. The CDR3 is 14 amino acids. The CDR3 spells CASSPGGTEETQYF. The CDR3, as DNA: TGTGCCAGCAGTCCCGGAGGGACAGAAGAGACCCAGTACTTC. The full variable domain, in which reference TRBV28 and TRBJ2-5 provide the parts outside the CDR3, is DVKVTQSSRYLVKRTGEKVFLECVQDMDHENMFWYRQDPGLGLRLIYFSYDVKMKEKGDIPEGYSVSREKKERFSLILESASTNQTSMYLCASSPGGTEETQYFGPGTRLLVL.

The chain combines TRBV9 with TRBJ2-5; perhaps TRBD2 as D (6 bases). Trimming took 4 bases from V and 3 from J, leaving 13 bases between them. Germline CDR1 and CDR2: SGDLS and YYNGEE. The CDR3 has 14 residues. CDR3 coding DNA: TGTGCCAGCAGCAAAGGAGGCGGGAAAGAGACCCAGTACTTC. Translation gives CASSKGGGKETQYF.

The CDR3 nucleotides read TGTGCCAGCAGCTTAGCCAAGCGGGATACGCAGTATTTT. Encoded protein: CASSLAKRDTQYF. The chain carries TRBV7-3 and TRBJ2-3; TRBD2 is a possible D gene (5 bases). V lost 2 bases to trimming and J lost 6 bases, with 9 bases between them. The CDR3 length is 13 residues. CDR1 is SGHTA and CDR2 is FQGTGA in the germline V gene.

The rearrangement joins TRBV28 to TRBJ1-3; unclear D gene. Trimming removed 5 bases from V and 2 bases from J, with 10 bases in between. This CDR3 contains 14 residues. The germline V gene encodes CDR1 MDHEN and CDR2 SYDVKM. DNA for the CDR3: TGTGCCAGCAGTCGTGTAACAGCTGGAAACACCATATATTTT. Amino acid sequence: CASSRVTAGNTIYF.

The chain combines TRBV5-6 with TRBJ1-4, with 7 positions matching TRBD1. The V segment lost 4 bases and the J segment 3 bases; nucleotides outside the gene matches: 3. The germline V gene encodes CDR1 SGHDT and CDR2 YYEEEE. The CDR3 sequence is 14 residues long. The CDR3 protein is CASSPGQPNEKLFF. Written as DNA, the CDR3 is TGTGCCAGCAGCCCGGGACAGCCTAATGAAAAACTGTTTTTT.

V and J are TRBV7-8 and TRBJ2-1, with 10 nucleotides matching TRBD2. The CDR3 has 16 amino acids. V lost 2 bases and J lost 9; bases outside the gene matches: 10. CDR1 SGHVS and CDR2 FQNEAQ come from the germline V gene. CDR3 sequence: CASSLQAGGPLGEQFF. For the CDR3, the DNA is TGTGCCAGCAGCTTACAAGCGGGAGGGCCTCTGGGTGAGCAGTTCTTC.

The rearrangement uses TRBV5-1 and TRBJ1-2; a possible D gene is TRBD1 (6 bases). Trimming pared 1 base from V and 0 bases from J, leaving 10 bases between. This CDR3 comprises 15 residues. The V gene's germline CDR1 is SGHRS and CDR2 YFSETQ. The CDR3 DNA sequence: TGCGCCAGCAGCTTGAGTACAGGGCCTAACTATGGCTACACCTTC. Protein sequence: CASSLSTGPNYGYTF.

The chain employs TRBV6-1 and TRBJ1-1; the D is unclear. V was clipped by 3 bases and J by 11 bases, with 10 bases between them. The CDR3 covers 11 residues. CDR1 is MNHNS, CDR2 SASEGT, per germline. The CDR3 is CASSDPVWAFF. The CDR3 bases are TGTGCCAGCAGTGACCCAGTATGGGCTTTCTTT.

This chain connects TRBV12-5 to TRBJ2-3; tentatively, D is TRBD2 (6 bases). Per the germline V gene, CDR1 is LGHNT and CDR2 is FRNRAP. The CDR3 runs 14 residues. With 6 bases removed from V and 5 bases from J, the gap between germline ends came to 15 bases. CDR3 DNA: TGTGCTAGTGGAATAGCCGGGGGTGGAGATACGCAGTATTTT. Amino acid sequence: CASGIAGGGDTQYF.

The gene calls are TRBV28 and TRBJ1-6; the D gene is possibly TRBD1 (6 bases). There are 14 residues in the CDR3. In germline, CDR1 is MDHEN, CDR2 SYDVKM. V was clipped by 4 bases and J by 7 bases, with 11 bases between them. CDR3 coding DNA: TGTGCCAGCAGTTCCGGACAGCAAAATTCACCCCTCCACTTT. Its translation: CASSSGQQNSPLHF.

Here the CDR3 DNA reads TGTGCCAGCAGCTTAACTAGCGGGAGAACAGATACGCAGTATTTT. Encoded protein: CASSLTSGRTDTQYF. The genes are TRBV7-2 and TRBJ2-3, with TRBD2 matching 11 bases. J lost 3 bases, V lost 2 bases, and 1 base had no gene match. There are 15 residues in the CDR3. The germline V gene has CDR1 SGHTA and CDR2 FQGNSA.

J is TRBJ2-7 and V is TRBV9; no reliable D call. The CDR3 runs 16 residues. Germline loops: CDR1 SGDLS, CDR2 YYNGEE. V gave up 4 bases and J gave up 5 bases, with 22 bases separating them. CDR3: CASSSRSLVAVHEQYF. The CDR3 DNA reads as TGTGCCAGCAGCTCCAGATCTCTGGTAGCTGTCCACGAGCAGTACTTC.